One and the same sample provided the 24 T cell receptor beta chains below, sequenced in a study of T-cell memory formation after mild COVID-19. TCRdb independently ran MiXCR on the 5' RACE reads; one entry per CDR3 protein. The sample has some 340,000 distinct CDR3 sequences, under 15% seen once. Sample: PBMCs or a T cell subset sorted from them (not recorded which). These receptors were taken from a man aged 18 to 30 who had mild COVID-19 (a few samples of this study predate the infection). Cell type and time point are not known.

The chain has TRBV2 and TRBJ2-7; no firm D call. Trimming took off 2 bases at V and 2 bases at J, with 4 bases between the two ends. Germline V gene sequence: CDR1 SNHLY, CDR2 FYNNEI. The CDR3 consists of 12 residues. The CDR3 loop is CASSERTYEQYV. CDR3 DNA sequence: TGTGCCAGCAGTGAAAGGACCTACGAGCAGTACGTC.

This clonotype was seen many times. This chain uses TRBV5-1 with TRBJ2-5; the D is unclear. Trimming shortened V by 0 bases and J by 0 bases, and 6 bases separated the two germline ends. Germline assignment: CDR1 SGHRS and CDR2 YFSETQ. The CDR3 totals 14 residues. The CDR3 region has the DNA TGCGCCAGCAGCTTGGAAGGGTACCAAGAGACCCAGTACTTC. It specifies CASSLEGYQETQYF.

This clonotype was recorded many times. V is TRBV29-1 and J is TRBJ2-1; 7 nucleotides match TRBD2. This CDR3 has 12 residues. Germline loops: CDR1 SQVTM, CDR2 ANQGSEA. With V trimmed by 8 bases and J by 2 bases, 3 bases remained unmatched. CDR3 region: CSLGGAYNEQFF. The CDR3 bases are TGCAGCTTGGGAGGGGCCTACAATGAGCAGTTCTTC.

The chain recombines TRBV20-1 with TRBJ1-1; 7 bases line up with TRBD1. Germline lookup yields CDR1 DFQATT and CDR2 SNEGSKA (reference sequence). The CDR3 contains 15 residues. V shed 3 bases and J 2 bases; nucleotides not matched to a gene: 9. In DNA form, the CDR3 reads TGCAGTGCTAGGGGGACAGCCCCACTTAACACTGAAGCTTTCTTT. The encoded protein is CSARGTAPLNTEAFF.

V and J are TRBV5-8 and TRBJ2-7; perhaps TRBD1 as D (5 bases). Germline CDR1 is SGHTS and CDR2 is YDEGEE. The CDR3 has 13 residues. The V and J ends lost 6 bases and 1 base respectively, with 11 bases between them. The CDR3 nucleotides read TGTGCCAGCACCAAGGGGCCTTCCTACGAGCAGTACGTC. Encoded protein: CASTKGPSYEQYV.

This sequence joins TRBV9 and TRBJ2-5, with D possibly being TRBD1 (5 bases). Looked up from germline, CDR1 is SGDLS and CDR2 is YYNGEE. With 3 bases removed from V and 0 bases from J, the gap between germline ends came to 9 bases. The CDR3 runs 14 residues. CDR3 region: CASSADSNQETQYF. CDR3 sequence (DNA): TGTGCCAGCAGCGCAGACAGCAACCAAGAGACCCAGTACTTC.

The chain recombines TRBV12-3 or TRBV12-4 with TRBJ2-3; 8 bases are shared with TRBD2. Trimming took 5 bases from V and 6 from J; bases not matched to a gene: 10. The CDR3 has 15 residues. CDR3 sequence (DNA): TGTGCCAGCAGTCCCCTAGGACTAGCTCCCGATACGCAGTATTTT. Translating it yields CASSPLGLAPDTQYF.

In this sample, this clonotype turned up a few times. J is TRBJ1-5 and V is TRBV7-2; D gene uncertain. CDR1 is SGHTA, CDR2 FQGNSA, per germline. V was trimmed by 3 bases and J by 1 base, leaving 10 bases between them. The CDR3 spans 15 residues. As DNA, the CDR3 is TGTGCCAGCAGCTTCGGTTTTAGGAGCAATCAGCCCCAGCATTTT. Protein: CASSFGFRSNQPQHF.

The genes are TRBV6-5 and TRBJ2-7; D call uncertain. With 0 bases removed from V and 2 bases from J, the gap between germline ends came to 8 bases. The germline V gene has CDR1 MNHEY and CDR2 SVGAGI. CDR3 size: 14 residues. The CDR3 sequence: CASSYSRVTYEQYF. CDR3 DNA: TGTGCCAGCAGTTACTCACGGGTCACCTACGAGCAGTACTTC.

The chain links TRBV7-9 to TRBJ2-1, with a possible D match to TRBD2 (7 bases). Trimming removed 3 bases at V and 9 bases at J, with 18 bases between. CDR1 and CDR2 from the germline V gene are SEHNR and FQNEAQ (reference sequence). This CDR3 is built from 15 residues. The CDR3 DNA follows: TGTGCCAGCAGCTTCCCGGGGGGCCCGACCGGTGAGCAGTTCTTC. As protein: CASSFPGGPTGEQFF.

The CDR3 nucleotides are TGTGCCAGCAGTCGACGACTATATGGCTACACCTTC. It encodes CASSRRLYGYTF. The rearrangement links TRBV6-2 or TRBV6-3 to TRBJ1-2, with unresolved D. This CDR3 comprises 12 residues. Germline V gene lookup returns CDR1 MNHEY and CDR2 SVGEGT. V was pared by 5 bases and J by 5 bases, with 9 bases between.

This clonotype was counted a few times. The rearrangement joins TRBV5-1 to TRBJ1-4; D unresolved. The V end was cut by 3 bases, the J end by 8 bases, with 11 bases between. The CDR3 is 13 residues long. Looked up from germline, CDR1 is SGHRS and CDR2 is YFSETQ. The CDR3, as DNA: TGCGCCAGCAGCTCTTCCCCCGGCGAAAAACTGTTTTTT. This codes for CASSSSPGEKLFF.

In its sample, this clonotype was seen many times. The rearrangement joins TRBV4-1 to TRBJ2-3; possible D gene TRBD2, 6 bases. There are 15 residues in the CDR3. CDR1 MGHRA and CDR2 YSYEKL come from the germline V gene. V was clipped by 1 base and J by 3 bases, with 11 bases between them. CDR3 loop: CASSQGGVSTDTQYF. DNA of the CDR3: TGCGCCAGCAGCCAAGGCGGGGTCAGTACAGATACGCAGTATTTT.

V is TRBV4-3 and J is TRBJ2-5, with a possible D match to TRBD2 (5 bases). Germline lookup yields CDR1 LGHNA and CDR2 YSLEER. This CDR3 is 17 amino acids long. The V and J ends lost 2 bases and 4 bases respectively, with 20 bases between them. This CDR3 is CASSQQHLPGNLETQYF. DNA for the CDR3: TGCGCCAGCAGCCAACAACACTTACCGGGGAATCTAGAGACCCAGTACTTC.

The chain employs TRBV12-5 and TRBJ2-3; 7 bases are shared with TRBD2. CDR3 length: 16 amino acids. With 1 base clipped from V and 6 bases from J, the junction kept 10 bases outside the gene matches. The V gene's germline CDR1 is LGHNT and CDR2 FRNRAP. The CDR3 DNA sequence: TGTGCTAGTGGTTTGGCTCTACGGCGGGGGACGGATACGCAGTATTTT. Translation gives CASGLALRRGTDTQYF.

This clonotype came up a few times. CDR3 region: CASSLGSSAVETQYF. The DNA of the CDR3 is TGTGCCAGCAGCTTAGGGTCCAGCGCAGTTGAGACCCAGTACTTC. This chain links TRBV7-3 with TRBJ2-5; D gene unclear. Germline CDR1 is SGHTA and CDR2 is FQGTGA. The CDR3 is made up of 15 amino acids. V shed 2 bases and J shed 5 bases, with 15 bases lying between them. The variable domain in full, completed from reference TRBV7-3 and TRBJ2-5, reads GAGVSQTPSNKVTEKGKYVELRCDPISGHTALYWYRQSLGQGPEFLIYFQGTGAADDSGLPNDRFFAVRPEGSVSTLKIQRTERGDSAVYLCASSLGSSAVETQYFGPGTRLLVL.

This clonotype was detected only a few times. The chain joins TRBV5-8 to TRBJ2-4; either TRBD1 or TRBD2 may supply D (5 bases each). Trimming cost V 4 bases and J 9 bases, with 14 bases left between them. This CDR3 has 13 residues. Germline assignment: CDR1 SGHTS and CDR2 YDEGEE. The CDR3 sequence is CASSPGPPGIQYF. DNA for the CDR3: TGTGCCAGCAGCCCGGGACCCCCGGGCATTCAGTACTTC.

This clonotype occurred many times. This chain uses TRBV7-2 with TRBJ2-3; D might be TRBD1 (5 bases). Trimming cost V 8 bases and J 1 base, with 16 bases left between them. The CDR3 runs 15 residues. CDR1 and CDR2 from the germline V gene are SGHTA and FQGNSA. Here the CDR3 reads CASGAPFGGTDTQYF. CDR3 nucleotides: TGTGCCAGCGGGGCCCCCTTTGGAGGCACAGATACGCAGTATTTT.

This sequence joins TRBV3-1 and TRBJ2-1; tentative D call: TRBD2 (5 bases). Germline lookup yields CDR1 LGHDT and CDR2 YNNKEL (reference sequence). V was shortened by 3 bases and J by 6 bases, with 12 bases between the two germline ends. The CDR3 is made up of 14 amino acids. The CDR3 spells CASSQRVLSNEQFF. Written as DNA, the CDR3 is TGTGCCAGCAGCCAGAGGGTCCTAAGCAATGAGCAGTTCTTC.

V is TRBV6-5 and J is TRBJ2-1; D remains unclear. The CDR3 is 13 residues long. Germline V lookup: CDR1 MNHEY, CDR2 SVGAGI. Trimming took off 1 base at V and 7 bases at J, with 8 bases between the two ends. The CDR3 coding sequence is TGTGCCAGCAGTTACTTTGGGCGGAATGAGCAGTTCTTC. It is translated as CASSYFGRNEQFF.

The chain is built from TRBV6-2 or TRBV6-3 and TRBJ1-5, with a weak D call TRBD1 (5 bases). CDR1 and CDR2 (germline): MNHEY, SVGEGT. The ends were cut back, 2 bases at V and 2 bases at J, with 16 bases in the middle. This CDR3 contains 17 residues. CDR3 amino acids: CASSYGLMGVRNQPQHF. CDR3 DNA sequence: TGTGCCAGCAGTTACGGCCTCATGGGGGTGCGCAATCAGCCCCAGCATTTT.

This clonotype was counted between two and nine times. V is TRBV27 and J is TRBJ2-3; 8 bases are a match to TRBD2. The CDR3 is made up of 16 amino acids. J gave up 4 bases and V 7 bases, and 13 bases lay outside the gene matches. CDR1 and CDR2 (germline): MNHEY, SMNVEV (reference sequence). The CDR3, as DNA: TGTGCCAGCACCCTCAGTGGCGGGGGGCTCCCAGATACGCAGTATTTT. Translation: CASTLSGGGLPDTQYF.

The table lists this clonotype with many counts. The gene calls are TRBV7-2 and TRBJ1-6; no definite D call. The CDR3 sequence is 15 residues long. The germline V gene encodes CDR1 SGHTA and CDR2 FQGNSA. The V and J ends lost 1 base and 0 bases respectively, with 4 bases between them. The CDR3 is CASSLEGSYNSPLHF. CDR3 DNA sequence: TGTGCCAGCAGCTTAGAGGGCTCCTATAATTCACCCCTCCACTTT.

The rearrangement links TRBV6-5 to TRBJ1-2; no reliable D call. Trimming pared 2 bases from V and 3 bases from J, leaving 7 bases between. The CDR3 contains 13 residues. The germline V gene has CDR1 MNHEY and CDR2 SVGAGI. The CDR3 sequence is CASSYGEDYGYTF. The CDR3 bases are TGTGCCAGCAGTTACGGGGAGGACTATGGCTACACCTTC.